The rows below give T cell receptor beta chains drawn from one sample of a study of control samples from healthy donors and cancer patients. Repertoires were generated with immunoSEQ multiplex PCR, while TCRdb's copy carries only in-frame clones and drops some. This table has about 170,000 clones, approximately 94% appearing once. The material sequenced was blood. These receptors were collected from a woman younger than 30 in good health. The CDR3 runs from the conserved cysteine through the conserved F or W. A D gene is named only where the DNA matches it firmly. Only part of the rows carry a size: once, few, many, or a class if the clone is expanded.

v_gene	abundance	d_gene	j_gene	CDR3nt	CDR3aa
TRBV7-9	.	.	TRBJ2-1	TGTGCCAGCAGCTTAGGGGTTGGCTCCTACAATGAGCAGTTCTTC	CASSLGVGSYNEQFF
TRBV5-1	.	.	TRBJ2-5	TGCGCCAGCAGCTTGCAAGGCACCAGGGAGACCCAGTACTTC	CASSLQGTRETQYF
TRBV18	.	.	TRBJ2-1	TGTGCCAGCTCACCACCCCTGGAGGGGGGTAGCGGTGAGCAGTTCTTC	CASSPPLEGGSGEQFF
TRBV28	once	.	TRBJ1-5	TGTGCCAGCAAGGATTGGGAGATAGGAAATCAGCCCCAGCATTTT	CASKDWEIGNQPQHF
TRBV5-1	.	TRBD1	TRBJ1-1	TGCGCCAGCAGTCAAAGGGGGCTCGGCACTGAAGCTTTCTTT	CASSQRGLGTEAFF
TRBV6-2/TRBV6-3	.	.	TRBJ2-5	TGTGCCAGCAGTTGGCCGAGGAGAGCCGTATCCGACCCGCGAGCACAAGAGACCCAGTACTTC	CASSWPRRAVSDPRAQETQYF
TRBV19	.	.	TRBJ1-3	TGTGCCAGTAGTATAGAAGGCTTCTCTGGAAACACCATATATTTT	CASSIEGFSGNTIYF
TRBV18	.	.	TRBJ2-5	TGTGCCAGCTCACTTCTAGGACTGTTCCAAGAGACCCAGTACTTC	CASSLLGLFQETQYF
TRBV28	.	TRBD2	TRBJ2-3	TGTGCCAGCAGGCCCACGCTCCGGGGGGCAGATACGCAGTATTTT	CASRPTLRGADTQYF
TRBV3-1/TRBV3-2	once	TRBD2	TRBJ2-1	TGTGCCAGCAGCCAAGCCATCAGCGGGAGCGAGTACAATGAGCAGTTCTTC	CASSQAISGSEYNEQFF